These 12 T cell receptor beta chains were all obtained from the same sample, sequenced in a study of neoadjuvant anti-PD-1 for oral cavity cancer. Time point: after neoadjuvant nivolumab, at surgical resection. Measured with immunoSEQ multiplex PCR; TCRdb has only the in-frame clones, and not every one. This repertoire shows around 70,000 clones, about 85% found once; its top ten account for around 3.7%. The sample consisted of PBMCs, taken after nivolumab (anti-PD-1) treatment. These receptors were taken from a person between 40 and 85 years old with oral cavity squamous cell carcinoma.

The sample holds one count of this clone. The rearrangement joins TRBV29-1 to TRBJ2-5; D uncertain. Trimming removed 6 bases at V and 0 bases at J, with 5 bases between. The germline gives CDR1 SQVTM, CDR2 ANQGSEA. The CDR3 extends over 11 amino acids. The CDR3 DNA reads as TGCAGCGTGGGGTACCAAGAGACCCAGTACTTC. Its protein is CSVGYQETQYF. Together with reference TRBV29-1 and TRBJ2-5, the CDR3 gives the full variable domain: SAVISQKPSRDICQRGTSLTIQCQVDSQVTMMFWYRQQPGQSLTLIATANQGSEATYESGFVIDKFPISRPNLTFSTLTVSNMSPEDSSIYLCSVGYQETQYFGPGTRLLVL.

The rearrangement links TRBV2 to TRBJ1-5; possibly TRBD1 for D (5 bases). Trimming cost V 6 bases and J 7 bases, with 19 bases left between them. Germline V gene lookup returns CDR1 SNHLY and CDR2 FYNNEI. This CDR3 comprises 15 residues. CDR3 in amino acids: CASSATGGSRQPQHF. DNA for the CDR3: TGTGCCAGCAGCGCCACGGGGGGGAGTAGGCAGCCCCAGCATTTT.

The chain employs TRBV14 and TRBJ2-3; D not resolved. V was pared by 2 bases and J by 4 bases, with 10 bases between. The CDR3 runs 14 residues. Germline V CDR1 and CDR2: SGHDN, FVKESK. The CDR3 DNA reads TGTGCCAGCAGCCAAAGCCCACGGGCAGATACGCAGTATTTT. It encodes CASSQSPRADTQYF.

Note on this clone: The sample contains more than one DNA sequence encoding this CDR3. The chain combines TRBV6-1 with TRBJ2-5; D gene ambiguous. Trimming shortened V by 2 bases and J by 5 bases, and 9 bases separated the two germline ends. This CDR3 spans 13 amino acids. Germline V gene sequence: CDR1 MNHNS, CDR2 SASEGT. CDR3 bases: TGTGCCAGCAGTGAACCTGTACAGGAGACCCAGTACTTC. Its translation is CASSEPVQETQYF.

DNA for the CDR3: TGCAGTGCTCCCAGGAACACTGAAGCTTTCTTT. It specifies CSAPRNTEAFF. This chain joins TRBV20-1 and TRBJ1-1; D unclear. The ends were cut back, 5 bases at V and 1 base at J, with 5 bases in the middle. CDR1 and CDR2 (germline): DFQATT, SNEGSKA (reference sequence). The CDR3 has 11 amino acids.

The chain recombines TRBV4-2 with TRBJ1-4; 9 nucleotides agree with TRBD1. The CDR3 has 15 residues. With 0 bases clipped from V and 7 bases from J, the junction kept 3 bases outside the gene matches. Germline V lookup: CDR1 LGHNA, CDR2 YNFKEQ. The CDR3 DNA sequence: TGTGCCAGCAGCCAAGATTGGGGACAGGGTGAAAAACTGTTTTTT. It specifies CASSQDWGQGEKLFF.

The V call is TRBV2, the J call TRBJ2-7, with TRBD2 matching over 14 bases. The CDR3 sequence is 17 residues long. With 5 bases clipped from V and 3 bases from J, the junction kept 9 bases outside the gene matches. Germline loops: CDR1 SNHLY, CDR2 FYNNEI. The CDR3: CASSRGTSGSGGYEQYF. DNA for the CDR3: TGTGCCAGCAGTCGAGGGACTAGCGGGAGCGGTGGCTACGAGCAGTACTTC.

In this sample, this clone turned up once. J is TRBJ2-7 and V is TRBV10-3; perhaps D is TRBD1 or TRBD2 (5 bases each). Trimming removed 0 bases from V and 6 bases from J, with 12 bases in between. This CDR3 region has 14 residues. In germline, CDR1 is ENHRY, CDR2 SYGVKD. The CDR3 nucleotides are TGTGCCATCAGTGAGTCTCGGGAAGGGGTCGAGCAGTACTTC. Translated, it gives CAISESREGVEQYF.

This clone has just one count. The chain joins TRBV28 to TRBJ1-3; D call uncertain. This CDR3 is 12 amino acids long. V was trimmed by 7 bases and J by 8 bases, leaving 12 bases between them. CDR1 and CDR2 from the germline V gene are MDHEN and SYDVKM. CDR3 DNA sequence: TGTGCCAGCAAGAATCTCGGGGACACCATATATTTT. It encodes CASKNLGDTIYF.

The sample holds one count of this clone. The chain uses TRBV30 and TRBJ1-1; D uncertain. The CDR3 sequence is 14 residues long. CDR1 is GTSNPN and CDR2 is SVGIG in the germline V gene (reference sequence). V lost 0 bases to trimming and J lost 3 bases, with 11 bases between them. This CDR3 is CAWSVGNGDTEAFF. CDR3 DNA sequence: TGTGCCTGGAGTGTAGGCAACGGAGACACTGAAGCTTTCTTT.

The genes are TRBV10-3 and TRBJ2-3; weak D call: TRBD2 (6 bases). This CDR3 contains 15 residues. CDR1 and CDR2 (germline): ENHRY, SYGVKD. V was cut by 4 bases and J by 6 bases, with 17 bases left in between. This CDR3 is CAISVTGLQGDTQYF. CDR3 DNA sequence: TGTGCCATCAGTGTTACAGGACTACAAGGGGATACGCAGTATTTT.

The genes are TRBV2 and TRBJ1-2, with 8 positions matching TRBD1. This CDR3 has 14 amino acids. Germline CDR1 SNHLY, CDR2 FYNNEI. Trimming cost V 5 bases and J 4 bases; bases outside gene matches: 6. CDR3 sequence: CASSLEQGVYGYTF. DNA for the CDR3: TGTGCCAGCAGTCTTGAACAGGGGGTCTATGGCTACACCTTC.